The 32 T cell receptor beta chains in this list originate from one sample, sequenced in a study of blood T cell repertoires in COVID-19. The assay was immunoSEQ multiplex PCR, and TCRdb's table has in-frame clones only and misses some. The data hold about 270,000 clones, with approximately 86% observed a single time. The specimen was peripheral blood. Receptors originate from a woman in her fifties or sixties who had recovered from COVID-19.

The gene calls are TRBV5-1 and TRBJ1-4, with 7 bases fitting TRBD1. V trimming: 2 bases; J trimming: 5 bases; junction bases outside the gene matches: 3. Germline loops: CDR1 SGHRS, CDR2 YFSETQ. The CDR3 contains 14 residues. CDR3 residues: CASSFAGGNEKLFF. The CDR3 bases are TGCGCCAGCAGCTTTGCAGGGGGGAATGAAAAACTGTTTTTT.

This chain connects TRBV4-3 to TRBJ2-2; no reliable D call. CDR1 LGHNA and CDR2 YSLEER come from the germline V gene. CDR3 length: 13 amino acids. Trimming left V 0 bases short and J 6 bases short, with 5 bases between. The DNA for the CDR3 is TGCGCCAGCAGCCAAGATATCGCCGGGGAGCTGTTTTTT. Translation: CASSQDIAGELFF.

This chain joins TRBV5-1 and TRBJ2-6; a weak D match, TRBD2 (5 bases). CDR1 is SGHRS, CDR2 YFSETQ, per germline. V was shortened by 3 bases and J by 1 base, with 5 bases between the two germline ends. The CDR3 spans 14 residues. As DNA, the CDR3 is TGCGCCAGCAGCTCGGGGTCTGGGGCCAACGTCCTGACTTTC. This gives the protein CASSSGSGANVLTF.

The sample holds a few counts of this clone. Other DNA sequences in this sample translate to the same CDR3. The V and J genes are TRBV4-3 and TRBJ1-5; D gene ambiguous. There are 15 residues in the CDR3. Trimming cost V 0 bases and J 1 base, with 7 bases left between them. Germline values: CDR1 LGHNA, CDR2 YSLEER. This CDR3 reads CASSQDGWSNQPQHF. CDR3 coding DNA: TGCGCCAGCAGCCAAGACGGGTGGAGCAATCAGCCCCAGCATTTT.

The J gene is TRBJ2-6, the V gene TRBV9; 10 bases agree with TRBD1. The CDR3 spans 17 residues. V dropped 2 bases and J dropped 0; count of bases not matched to a gene: 2. Germline V gene lookup returns CDR1 SGDLS and CDR2 YYNGEE. DNA for the CDR3: TGTGCCAGCAGCGTCGGGACAGGGGTCTCTGGGGCCAACGTCCTGACTTTC. It translates to CASSVGTGVSGANVLTF.

The rearrangement links TRBV6-6 to TRBJ1-1; D possibly corresponds to TRBD1 (6 bases). V was pared by 6 bases and J by 4 bases, with 12 bases between. Germline V CDR1 and CDR2: MNHNY, SVGAGI (reference sequence). The CDR3 runs 13 residues. CDR3 sequence (DNA): TGTGCCAGCAGCCCCCGGGGGGCCACTGAAGCTTTCTTT. Protein: CASSPRGATEAFF.

The V call is TRBV20-1, the J call TRBJ1-2; a weak D match, TRBD1 (6 bases). V lost 3 bases and J lost 7, with 18 bases in between. CDR3 length: 14 amino acids. The germline CDR1 and CDR2 sequences are DFQATT and SNEGSKA (reference sequence). The CDR3 spells CSASPVTGRGGYTF. CDR3 DNA sequence: TGCAGTGCTAGTCCGGTCACAGGGAGAGGTGGCTACACCTTC.

The rearrangement joins TRBV18 to TRBJ2-7; D is unclear. The CDR3 runs 14 residues. V gave up 2 bases and J gave up 0 bases, with 8 bases separating them. Looked up from germline, CDR1 is KGHSH and CDR2 is LQKENI. The DNA of the CDR3 is TGTGCCAGCTCACCAATGGGCAGCTCCTACGAGCAGTACTTC. Amino acids: CASSPMGSSYEQYF. Combining the CDR3 with reference TRBV18 and TRBJ2-7 gives the whole variable domain NAGVMQNPRHLVRRRGQEARLRCSPMKGHSHVYWYRQLPEEGLKFMVYLQKENIIDESGMPKERFSAEFPKEGPSILRIQQVVRGDSAAYFCASSPMGSSYEQYFGPGTRLTVT.

The chain uses TRBV4-3 and TRBJ2-3, with 13 positions matching TRBD2. Germline V gene data show CDR1 as LGHNA and CDR2 as YSLEER. The CDR3 contains 16 residues. Germline trimming cut 2 bases from V and 5 bases from J; bases unmatched to any gene: 4. The chain's CDR3 is CASSQSGLAGEDTQYF. The CDR3 coding sequence is TGCGCCAGCAGCCAATCTGGACTAGCGGGGGAAGATACGCAGTATTTT.

This sequence joins TRBV27 and TRBJ2-3; 7 positions agree with TRBD1. The J segment lost 0 bases and the V segment lost 4 bases, leaving 4 bases of the junction unmatched. The CDR3 sequence is 15 residues long. Germline values: CDR1 MNHEY, CDR2 SMNVEV (reference sequence). The CDR3 bases are TGTGCCAGCAGTTCCCGACAGGGTAGCACAGATACGCAGTATTTT. Translating it yields CASSSRQGSTDTQYF.

The V gene is TRBV27, the J gene TRBJ2-3; 7 bases are a match to TRBD2. This CDR3 region has 15 residues. With 2 bases clipped from V and 4 bases from J, the junction kept 6 bases outside the gene matches. Germline CDR1 and CDR2: MNHEY and SMNVEV (reference sequence). DNA of the CDR3: TGTGCCAGCAGTTTAGCGGGGGTGGGTTCAGATACGCAGTATTTT. It is translated as CASSLAGVGSDTQYF.

The table lists this clone with a few counts. V gene TRBV10-3 combines with J gene TRBJ1-4; D is possibly TRBD1 (6 bases). V lost 6 bases and J 0 bases, leaving 14 bases between the germline ends. Germline-derived CDR1 and CDR2 are ENHRY and SYGVKD. There are 16 residues in the CDR3. The DNA of the CDR3 is TGTGCCATCAGCAGGACAGACCCTGCAACTAATGAAAAACTGTTTTTT. It encodes CAISRTDPATNEKLFF.

The chain carries TRBV2 and TRBJ2-5; perhaps TRBD2 as D (5 bases). Germline V gives CDR1 SNHLY, CDR2 FYNNEI. The V end lost 3 bases, the J end lost 5 bases, and 16 bases lay between the germline ends. The CDR3 runs to 15 residues. As DNA, the CDR3 is TGTGCCAGCAGTGATCCCATTAAAACGGGGGAGACCCAGTACTTC. Translating it yields CASSDPIKTGETQYF. The whole variable domain, remainder taken from reference TRBV2 and TRBJ2-5, is EPEVTQTPSHQVTQMGQEVILRCVPISNHLYFYWYRQILGQKVEFLVSFYNNEISEKSEIFDDQFSVERPDGSNFTLKIRSTKLEDSAMYFCASSDPIKTGETQYFGPGTRLLVL.

The rearrangement joins TRBV27 to TRBJ2-2; 10 bases agree with TRBD2. This CDR3 region has 15 residues. From germline, CDR1 is MNHEY and CDR2 SMNVEV (reference sequence). J lost 4 bases, V lost 7 bases, and 6 bases had no gene match. This chain's CDR3 is CASKRTSGFTGELFF. In DNA, the CDR3 is TGTGCCAGCAAGCGGACTAGCGGATTCACCGGGGAGCTGTTTTTT.

A single count supports this clone. The chain joins TRBV15 to TRBJ2-7; maybe TRBD1 (5 bases). CDR3 length equals 15 residues. Between the trimmed V and J ends, which lost 0 bases and 3 bases, there was a span of 12 bases. The germline V gene has CDR1 LNHNV and CDR2 YYDKDF (reference sequence). The CDR3 protein is CATSRDQFQGYEQYF. The CDR3 nucleotides are TGTGCCACCAGCAGAGATCAGTTCCAGGGCTACGAGCAGTACTTC.

This clone has just a few counts. The chain recombines TRBV7-3 with TRBJ2-1; 7 bases match TRBD1. The CDR3 runs 16 residues. CDR1 is SGHTA and CDR2 is FQGTGA in the germline V gene. Trimming cost V 5 bases and J 4 bases; bases outside gene matches: 11. The CDR3 coding sequence is TGTGCCAGCAGCACTGACAGGGCCGCGTATTACAATGAGCAGTTCTTC. As protein: CASSTDRAAYYNEQFF.

The rearrangement joins TRBV5-4 to TRBJ2-5; perhaps TRBD1 as D (6 bases). The V gene's germline CDR1 is SGHNT and CDR2 YYREEE (reference sequence). V shed 4 bases and J shed 0 bases, with 10 bases lying between them. The CDR3 covers 14 residues. CDR3 in DNA: TGTGCCAGCAGCAGGGACATGTACCAAGAGACCCAGTACTTC. Translating it yields CASSRDMYQETQYF.

The V and J genes are TRBV5-7 and TRBJ1-6; D uncertain. TRBV5-7 is an ORF, with its function uncertain. This CDR3 region has 18 residues. The ends were cut back, 4 bases at V and 9 bases at J, with 26 bases in the middle. The CDR3 DNA reads TGTGCCAGCAGCCTTTTTGACCGTTGTAGCGGTTTTGGTTCACCCCTCCACTTT. This encodes CASSLFDRCSGFGSPLHF.

The chain recombines TRBV5-1 with TRBJ2-5, with TRBD1 matching over 10 bases. J was trimmed by 5 bases and V by 3 bases; bases with no gene match: 4. The V gene's germline CDR1 is SGHRS and CDR2 YFSETQ. CDR3 length equals 14 residues. The CDR3 nucleotides read TGCGCCAGCAGCTACTCGGACAGGGGGGAGACCCAGTACTTC. Protein: CASSYSDRGETQYF.

The chain is built from TRBV9 and TRBJ2-1, with TRBD1 matching over 8 bases. Germline V gives CDR1 SGDLS, CDR2 YYNGEE. The CDR3 consists of 16 residues. J was trimmed by 4 bases and V by 6 bases; bases with no gene match: 12. The CDR3 is CASTREDRVAYNEQFF. The CDR3, as DNA: TGTGCCAGCACAAGGGAGGACAGGGTAGCTTACAATGAGCAGTTCTTC.

The chain links TRBV3-1 (or the pseudogene TRBV3-2) to TRBJ1-5; possibly TRBD1 for D (6 bases). The germline gives CDR1 LGHDT, CDR2 YNNKEL (reference sequence). Trimming removed 5 bases from V and 6 bases from J, with 20 bases in between. There are 16 residues in the CDR3. The CDR3 loop reads CASSFSGGARSQPQHF. For the CDR3, the DNA is TGTGCCAGCAGCTTCTCGGGGGGGGCTCGGAGTCAGCCCCAGCATTTT.

The DNA of the CDR3 is TGTGCCAGCAGTCAGGACAGCACCAATGAAAAACTGTTTTTT. Translated, it gives CASSQDSTNEKLFF. The chain couples TRBV6-5 to TRBJ1-4; possibly TRBD1 for D (6 bases). Trimming removed 5 bases at V and 5 bases at J, with 12 bases between. This CDR3 comprises 14 residues. Germline lookup yields CDR1 MNHEY and CDR2 SVGAGI.

V is TRBV6-1 and J is TRBJ2-7, with D perhaps matching TRBD1 (5 bases). V was trimmed by 3 bases and J by 0 bases, leaving 15 bases between them. CDR1 and CDR2 from the germline V gene are MNHNS and SASEGT. The CDR3 is made up of 16 amino acids. As DNA, the CDR3 is TGTGCCAGCAGTGACAGGGTTGTTTTAAGCTCCTACGAGCAGTACTTC. Amino acid sequence: CASSDRVVLSSYEQYF.

This clone was counted a single time. The chain couples TRBV4-2 to TRBJ1-2; 7 bases are shared with TRBD1. CDR1 is LGHNA and CDR2 is YNFKEQ in the germline V gene. The junction had 7 bases not matched to a gene; V was cut back by 5 bases and J by 4 bases. The CDR3 length is 14 residues. The CDR3 is CASSNRGSGYGYTF. The CDR3 nucleotides read TGTGCCAGCAGCAACAGGGGATCAGGCTATGGCTACACCTTC.

The V call is TRBV2, the J call TRBJ1-2; 10 bases are shared with TRBD1. Trimming removed 1 base from V and 8 bases from J; junction bases left unmatched: 4. The CDR3 is made up of 14 amino acids. The V gene's germline CDR1 is SNHLY and CDR2 FYNNEI. As DNA, the CDR3 is TGTGCCAGCAGTGAAGGGACAGGGGGGAACGGCTACACCTTC. Its protein is CASSEGTGGNGYTF.

The chain uses TRBV28 and TRBJ2-3, with 8 bases lining up with TRBD2. With 6 bases clipped from V and 9 bases from J, the junction kept 17 bases outside the gene matches. Germline V CDR1 and CDR2: MDHEN, SYDVKM. The CDR3 runs to 16 residues. CDR3 loop: CASSPPGGVSGGTQYF. CDR3 coding DNA: TGTGCCAGCAGCCCTCCCGGGGGGGTAAGTGGCGGGACGCAGTATTTT.

The CDR3 coding sequence is TGTGCCAGCAGCTTGCAGGGTGTGGATGAAAAACTGTTTTTT. This sequence encodes CASSLQGVDEKLFF. J is TRBJ1-4 and V is TRBV5-4; tentatively, D is TRBD1 (5 bases). From germline, CDR1 is SGHNT and CDR2 YYREEE (reference sequence). This CDR3 has 14 residues. The germline V and J ends were trimmed by 1 base and 6 bases, with 10 bases remaining between them.

The chain couples TRBV10-3 to TRBJ2-5; 9 positions agree with TRBD1. CDR3 length equals 14 residues. Trimming removed 6 bases from V and 3 bases from J; junction bases left unmatched: 5. Germline loops: CDR1 ENHRY, CDR2 SYGVKD. In DNA, the CDR3 is TGTGCCATCAGACCGGGACAGGGAAAAGAGACCCAGTACTTC. Encoded protein: CAIRPGQGKETQYF.

The rearrangement joins TRBV29-1 to TRBJ1-1; 9 nucleotides match TRBD1. J lost 1 base, V lost 7 bases, and 1 base had no gene match. The CDR3 spans 12 residues. The germline V gene encodes CDR1 SQVTM and CDR2 ANQGSEA. The CDR3 sequence: CSADRGNTEAFF. CDR3 nucleotide sequence: TGCAGCGCGGACAGGGGGAACACTGAAGCTTTCTTT.

The genes are TRBV7-2 and TRBJ1-5, with 9 bases aligning to TRBD1. The CDR3 runs 14 residues. Trimming took 5 bases from V and 5 from J; bases not matched to a gene: 4. Per germline, CDR1 SGHTA and CDR2 FQGNSA. For the CDR3, the DNA is TGTGCCAGCAGCCGGACAGGGGCTTATCAGCCCCAGCATTTT. This gives the protein CASSRTGAYQPQHF.

The chain couples TRBV21-1 to TRBJ1-6; no DNA check was done on the table's D call, TRBD1. TRBV21-1 is labeled a pseudogene. The CDR3 has 14 amino acids. The CDR3 reads CASSKGQGSSPLHF. The CDR3 DNA reads as TGTGCCAGCAGCAAAGGGCAGGGGAGTTCACCCCTCCACTTT.

The chain employs TRBV10-3 and TRBJ1-3; 8 bases are shared with TRBD1. Germline V CDR1 and CDR2: ENHRY, SYGVKD. After removal of 10 bases from V and 2 bases from J, the junction contained 4 bases not matched to a gene. CDR3 size: 13 residues. CDR3: CATLTGAGNTIYF. CDR3 coding DNA: TGTGCCACTTTGACAGGGGCTGGAAACACCATATATTTT.